The sequence of this T cell receptor beta chain was determined in a study of long-term antiretroviral therapy in people with HIV. Overall study findings and caveats: Relative to transplant donor controls, diversity remained lower despite increasing after ART.

Samples were assayed with immunoSEQ v3.0 at survey level. The assay was immunoSEQ multiplex PCR, and TCRdb's table has in-frame clones only and misses some. The data hold about 17,000 clones, with roughly four fifths observed a single time. For this clone: Its antigen is unidentified.

This CDR3 region has 14 residues. Germline V gene sequence: CDR1 KGHSH, CDR2 LQKENI. Trimming cost V 1 base and J 6 bases, with 13 bases left between them. This clonotype originated in a man over 45 with HIV. The sequencing used unsorted PBMCs, collected 0.3 years before starting antiretroviral therapy. The V call is TRBV18, the J call TRBJ2-7; D may be TRBD1 (5 bases). This chain's CDR3 is CASSPLGVSGEQYF. In DNA, the CDR3 is TGTGCCAGCTCACCACTAGGGGTGTCTGGCGAGCAGTACTTC. The complete variable domain, with remaining parts taken from reference TRBV18 and TRBJ2-7, reads NAGVMQNPRHLVRRRGQEARLRCSPMKGHSHVYWYRQLPEEGLKFMVYLQKENIIDESGMPKERFSAEFPKEGPSILRIQQVVRGDSAAYFCASSPLGVSGEQYFGPGTRLTVT.